One and the same sample provided the 14 T cell receptor beta chains below, sequenced in a study of OX40 agonist ivuxolimab in advanced cancers. Assay: immunoSEQ multiplex PCR; the TCRdb copy retains only in-frame clones and omits some. The sample holds 27,000 or so clones, almost 85% seen once. Sequences were derived from CD4+ or CD8+ T cells sorted from blood, sampled in a trial of the OX40 agonist ivuxolimab. These receptor sequences come from an adult with an advanced solid tumor such as melanoma, head and neck, liver or kidney cancer.

V is TRBV6-5 and J is TRBJ2-7; 11 nucleotides match TRBD2. The J segment lost 3 bases and the V segment lost 2 bases, leaving 0 bases of the junction unmatched. Germline loops: CDR1 MNHEY, CDR2 SVGAGI. The length of the CDR3 is 14 residues. The CDR3 loop is CASSYGTSGYEQYF. The CDR3 DNA follows: TGTGCCAGCAGTTACGGGACTAGCGGCTACGAGCAGTACTTC.

In its sample, this clone was seen once. The chain uses TRBV14 and TRBJ2-2, with TRBD1 matching over 9 bases. This CDR3 region has 18 residues. Germline V lookup: CDR1 SGHDN, CDR2 FVKESK. V trimming: 2 bases; J trimming: 1 base; junction bases outside the gene matches: 8. CDR3 amino acids: CASSQPRGTGRNTGELFF. The CDR3 bases are TGTGCCAGCAGCCAACCCCGAGGGACAGGGAGGAACACCGGGGAGCTGTTTTTT.

The rearrangement uses TRBV19 and TRBJ2-7; no clear D gene. The CDR3 has 13 residues. V lost 5 bases, J lost 3 bases, and 11 bases lay in between. Germline CDR1 is LNHDA and CDR2 is SQIVND (reference sequence). The CDR3 sequence: CASSSGLGYEQYF. Written as DNA, the CDR3 is TGTGCCAGTAGTTCGGGCCTTGGCTACGAGCAGTACTTC.

The chain combines TRBV28 with TRBJ2-7; D gene uncertain. CDR3 length: 13 amino acids. Trimming removed 3 bases at V and 5 bases at J, with 11 bases between. Germline V gene lookup returns CDR1 MDHEN and CDR2 SYDVKM. The CDR3 nucleotides read TGTGCCAGCAGTTTTTCTGGGTTCCACGAGCAGTACTTC. It translates to CASSFSGFHEQYF.

This chain joins TRBV6-1 and TRBJ2-6; D may correspond to TRBD1 or TRBD2 (5 bases each). The CDR3 loop spans 15 amino acids. The V end lost 4 bases, the J end lost 2 bases, and 9 bases lay between the germline ends. The germline gives CDR1 MNHNS, CDR2 SASEGT. CDR3 in amino acids: CASSAGDAGANVLTF. As DNA, the CDR3 is TGTGCCAGCAGTGCCGGGGACGCTGGGGCCAACGTCCTGACTTTC.

This sequence joins TRBV13 and TRBJ2-3, with TRBD2 matching 9 bases. V was pared by 10 bases and J by 5 bases, with 10 bases of the junction left unmatched. The CDR3 is 14 amino acids. CDR1 is PRHDT, CDR2 FYEKMQ, per germline (reference sequence). The CDR3 reads CAIKIAGVGDTQYF. The DNA for the CDR3 is TGTGCCATCAAAATAGCGGGAGTGGGAGATACGCAGTATTTT. The whole variable domain, remainder taken from reference TRBV13 and TRBJ2-3, is AAGVIQSPRHLIKEKRETATLKCYPIPRHDTVYWYQQGPGQDPQFLISFYEKMQSDKGSIPDRFSAQQFSDYHSELNMSSLELGDSALYFCAIKIAGVGDTQYFGPGTRLTVL.

This clone has just one count. The genes are TRBV29-1 and TRBJ2-7; 9 nucleotides agree with TRBD2. The CDR3 extends over 15 amino acids. Germline lookup yields CDR1 SQVTM and CDR2 ANQGSEA. V gave up 5 bases and J gave up 2 bases; unmatched junction bases: 10. In nucleotides, the CDR3 is TGCAGCGTTCTTGGACTAGCGCCGAACCCCTACGAGCAGTACTTC. Protein: CSVLGLAPNPYEQYF.

The V and J genes are TRBV7-9 and TRBJ1-1; unclear D gene. The ends were cut back, 5 bases at V and 4 bases at J, with 8 bases in the middle. Germline-derived CDR1 and CDR2 are SEHNR and FQNEAQ (reference sequence). CDR3 length: 12 residues. The CDR3 DNA is TGTGCCAGCAGCCAGTTGAGCACTGAAGCTTTCTTT. Translating it yields CASSQLSTEAFF.

The chain employs TRBV7-9 and TRBJ2-4; no firm D call. The CDR3 has 15 amino acids. V was pared by 5 bases and J by 0 bases, with 11 bases between. Germline V lookup: CDR1 SEHNR, CDR2 FQNEAQ (reference sequence). The CDR3, as DNA: TGTGCCAGCAGCCCCTATGGGGTAGCCAAAAACATTCAGTACTTC. Translated, it gives CASSPYGVAKNIQYF.

The chain carries TRBV6-6 and TRBJ2-4; D gene unclear. This CDR3 has 15 residues. V lost 7 bases and J lost 3, with 16 bases in between. CDR1 and CDR2 (germline): MNHNY, SVGAGI (reference sequence). The CDR3 region has the DNA TGTGCCAGCATTCTATCCCTCCCGGGCAAAAACATTCAGTACTTC. Amino acid sequence: CASILSLPGKNIQYF.

In this sample, this clone turned up once. The chain links TRBV7-2 to TRBJ2-7, with a possible D match to TRBD2 (5 bases). V lost 3 bases, J lost 7 bases, and 19 bases lay in between. The CDR3 consists of 15 residues. Germline loops: CDR1 SGHTA, CDR2 FQGNSA. The CDR3 nucleotides read TGTGCCAGCAGCTTTGGGCCTAGGGAGCGAGGGGAGCAGTACTTC. Protein sequence: CASSFGPRERGEQYF.

The rearrangement uses TRBV28 and TRBJ2-7, with D unresolved. Germline CDR1 and CDR2: MDHEN and SYDVKM. This CDR3 region has 12 residues. V lost 4 bases and J 7 bases, leaving 11 bases between the germline ends. This CDR3 reads CASSWRSQEQYF. As DNA, the CDR3 is TGTGCCAGCAGTTGGCGTTCTCAAGAGCAGTACTTC.

This sequence joins TRBV4-1 and TRBJ2-3, with D maybe TRBD2 (7 bases). The V end was cut by 3 bases, the J end by 0 bases, with 22 bases between. In germline, CDR1 is MGHRA, CDR2 YSYEKL. The CDR3 extends over 19 amino acids. CDR3: CASSHPPEGGGPSTDTQYF. The CDR3 DNA sequence: TGCGCCAGCAGCCACCCTCCCGAAGGGGGGGGCCCAAGCACAGATACGCAGTATTTT.

This clone was seen a single time. A junction boundary mismatches the germline segment, possibly from a read error. The chain employs TRBV2 and TRBJ2-3; TRBD2 is a possible D gene (6 bases). Germline-derived CDR1 and CDR2 are SNHLY and FYNNEI. The CDR3 is 15 residues long. The CDR3, as DNA: TGTGCCGGCAGTGACGGGGGTATGGACCTAGATACGCAGTATTTT. Protein: CAGSDGGMDLDTQYF.